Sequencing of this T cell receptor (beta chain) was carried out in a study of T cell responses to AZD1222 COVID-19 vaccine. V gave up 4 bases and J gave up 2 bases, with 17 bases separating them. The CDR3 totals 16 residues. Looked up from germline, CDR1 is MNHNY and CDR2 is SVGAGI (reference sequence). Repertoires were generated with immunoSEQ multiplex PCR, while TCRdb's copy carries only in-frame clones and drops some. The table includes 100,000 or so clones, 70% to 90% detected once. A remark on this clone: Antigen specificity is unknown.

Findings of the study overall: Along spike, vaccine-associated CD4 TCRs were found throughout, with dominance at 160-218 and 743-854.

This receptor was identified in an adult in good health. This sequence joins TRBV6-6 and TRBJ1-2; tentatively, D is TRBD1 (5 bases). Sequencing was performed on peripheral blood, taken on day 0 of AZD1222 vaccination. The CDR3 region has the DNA TGTGCCAGCAGTTCCAAACCTCCGGGACGGAACTATGGCTACACCTTC. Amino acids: CASSSKPPGRNYGYTF.